Each of the 20 T cell receptor beta chains below was sequenced from the same sample in a study of cytomegalovirus exposure and HLA in healthy donors. Use of 60 Vbeta and 13 Jbeta primers characterized the PCR. Data came from immunoSEQ multiplex PCR; TCRdb stores just in-frame clones and leaves some out. The sample includes over 110,000 clones, 80% to 85% seen only once; the top ten take 1% to 1.5%. The sequenced sample consisted of PBMCs. These receptors originate from a male donor in good health and CMV-seropositive.

This chain joins TRBV5-8 and TRBJ1-2; the D is unclear. Per germline, CDR1 SGHTS and CDR2 YDEGEE. With 4 bases removed from V and 8 bases from J, the gap between germline ends came to 18 bases. CDR3 length: 14 residues. The CDR3 region is CASSNVGGSLGYTF. CDR3 bases: TGTGCCAGCAGCAACGTAGGAGGCTCCCTCGGCTACACCTTC. Full variable domain (rest looked up from reference TRBV5-8 and TRBJ1-2): EAGVTQSPTHLIKTRGQQATLRCSPISGHTSVYWYQQALGLGLQFLLWYDEGEERNRGNFPPRFSGRQFPNYSSELNVNALELEDSALYLCASSNVGGSLGYTFGSGTRLTVV.

The genes are TRBV13 and TRBJ2-3, with 10 bases identical to TRBD2. Unmatched junction bases numbered 5, after V lost 5 bases and J lost 0 bases. The CDR3 runs 16 residues. In germline, CDR1 is PRHDT, CDR2 FYEKMQ (reference sequence). CDR3 amino acids: CASSRAGGRSTDTQYF. The CDR3 DNA sequence: TGTGCCAGCAGCAGAGCGGGAGGGCGAAGCACAGATACGCAGTATTTT. Full variable domain (rest looked up from reference TRBV13 and TRBJ2-3): AAGVIQSPRHLIKEKRETATLKCYPIPRHDTVYWYQQGPGQDPQFLISFYEKMQSDKGSIPDRFSAQQFSDYHSELNMSSLELGDSALYFCASSRAGGRSTDTQYFGPGTRLTVL.

The rearrangement joins TRBV19 to TRBJ2-5; 12 bases are a match to TRBD2. This CDR3 region has 18 residues. CDR1 LNHDA and CDR2 SQIVND come from the germline V gene (reference sequence). V lost 0 bases to trimming and J lost 2 bases; unmatched junction nucleotides: 7. CDR3 nucleotide sequence: TGTGCCAGTAGTATAGATCCCCCCGGGACTAGCGGGCAAGAGACCCAGTACTTC. As protein: CASSIDPPGTSGQETQYF.

The chain carries TRBV10-3 and TRBJ1-1; tentative D call: TRBD1 (6 bases). Looked up from germline, CDR1 is ENHRY and CDR2 is SYGVKD. V was trimmed by 11 bases and J by 4 bases, leaving 14 bases between them. The CDR3 is 12 residues long. This CDR3 is CASKGGGTEAFF. In nucleotides, the CDR3 is TGTGCCTCAAAAGGGGGTGGCACTGAAGCTTTCTTT.

This chain uses TRBV29-1 with TRBJ2-1; a weak D match, TRBD1 (6 bases). The V end was cut by 7 bases, the J end by 8 bases, with 18 bases between. CDR3 length: 13 amino acids. Germline values: CDR1 SQVTM, CDR2 ANQGSEA. CDR3 loop: CSALGTTTDEQFF. CDR3 DNA sequence: TGCAGCGCCCTCGGGACAACAACGGATGAGCAGTTCTTC.

J is TRBJ2-5 and V is TRBV7-2, with 7 bases identical to TRBD2. Per germline, CDR1 SGHTA and CDR2 FQGNSA. This CDR3 comprises 15 residues. V lost 1 base to trimming and J lost 1 base; unmatched junction nucleotides: 3. The DNA of the CDR3 is TGTGCCAGCAGCTTAGGGGGGGAGGGCCAAGAGACCCAGTACTTC. Amino acid sequence: CASSLGGEGQETQYF.

This clone has more than one count but fewer than ten. The chain is built from TRBV5-5 and TRBJ2-7; TRBD2 matches 7 bases. CDR1 and CDR2 from the germline V gene are SGHKS and YYEKEE (reference sequence). After removal of 0 bases from V and 0 bases from J, the junction contained 0 bases not matched to a gene. This CDR3 is 14 amino acids long. The CDR3 loop is CASSLAGGSYEQYF. DNA for the CDR3: TGTGCCAGCAGCTTGGCGGGGGGCTCCTACGAGCAGTACTTC.

The chain uses TRBV6-5 and TRBJ2-7, with TRBD1 identical over 8 bases. This CDR3 has 14 residues. V shed 0 bases, J shed 3 bases, and the junction held 1 base outside the gene matches. Germline V CDR1 and CDR2: MNHEY, SVGAGI. The chain's CDR3 is CASSYSGQDYEQYF. The CDR3 coding sequence is TGTGCCAGCAGTTACTCGGGACAGGACTACGAGCAGTACTTC.

V usage is TRBV6-1 and J usage is TRBJ2-1; the D is unclear. The V gene's germline CDR1 is MNHNS and CDR2 SASEGT. The CDR3 contains 11 residues. Trimming shortened V by 7 bases and J by 5 bases, and 6 bases separated the two germline ends. CDR3 bases: TGTGCCAGCAACTCACACAATGAGCAGTTCTTC. Its protein is CASNSHNEQFF.

The chain links TRBV25-1 to TRBJ2-1, with TRBD2 identical over 12 bases. The germline gives CDR1 MGHDK, CDR2 SYGVNS. J was trimmed by 8 bases and V by 2 bases; bases with no gene match: 4. The CDR3 spans 15 residues. The CDR3 bases are TGTGCCAGCAGTGAAGGACTAGCGGGATGGTATGAGCAGTTCTTC. Translated: CASSEGLAGWYEQFF.

CDR3 nucleotide sequence: TGTGCCAGCAGCCGGGACAGGGGAGAATACGAGCAGTACTTC. Protein sequence: CASSRDRGEYEQYF. The chain uses TRBV2 and TRBJ2-7; TRBD1 agrees at 10 bases. Trimming cost V 6 bases and J 4 bases; bases outside gene matches: 6. Per germline, CDR1 SNHLY and CDR2 FYNNEI. This CDR3 has 14 residues.

The chain recombines TRBV6-5 with TRBJ1-4, with 10 nucleotides matching TRBD1. The CDR3 extends over 14 amino acids. CDR1 and CDR2 from the germline V gene are MNHEY and SVGAGI. Trimming at V came to 6 bases and at J to 10 bases, leaving 8 bases not matched to a gene. In DNA form, the CDR3 reads TGTGCCAGCAGCCCGGGACAGGGGAACAGAAAACTGTTTTTT. This gives the protein CASSPGQGNRKLFF.

V gene TRBV7-9 combines with J gene TRBJ1-6; D call uncertain. CDR3 size: 18 residues. Germline CDR1 reads SEHNR; CDR2 reads FQNEAQ (reference sequence). V shed 5 bases and J shed 0 bases, with 17 bases lying between them. The CDR3 is CASSVEALHSSYNSPLHF. CDR3 nucleotides: TGTGCCAGCAGCGTGGAGGCACTTCATAGCTCCTATAATTCACCCCTCCACTTT.

The V call is TRBV29-1, the J call TRBJ2-3, with 9 bases lining up with TRBD2. Germline V lookup: CDR1 SQVTM, CDR2 ANQGSEA. The CDR3 is 14 residues long. After removal of 3 bases from V and 1 base from J, the junction contained 2 bases not matched to a gene. CDR3 sequence: CSVDSSGGTDTQYF. The CDR3 coding sequence is TGCAGCGTTGATTCTAGCGGGGGCACAGATACGCAGTATTTT.

In this sample, this clone turned up a few times. The V and J genes are TRBV4-1 and TRBJ1-1, with 9 bases that match TRBD1. The CDR3 sequence is 17 residues long. Per germline, CDR1 MGHRA and CDR2 YSYEKL. J gave up 5 bases and V 4 bases, and 14 bases lay outside the gene matches. Here the CDR3 DNA reads TGCGCCAGCAGCCCGGGGGGGACAGGGACCTGGGGGACTGAAGCTTTCTTT. Amino acid sequence: CASSPGGTGTWGTEAFF.

The chain carries TRBV7-3 and TRBJ2-2; TRBD1 agrees at 10 bases. The length of the CDR3 is 15 residues. V gave up 2 bases and J gave up 4 bases; unmatched junction bases: 1. The germline V gene encodes CDR1 SGHTA and CDR2 FQGTGA. The CDR3 protein is CASSLGTGVTGELFF. CDR3 nucleotide sequence: TGTGCCAGCAGCTTAGGGACAGGGGTCACCGGGGAGCTGTTTTTT.

V is TRBV28 and J is TRBJ1-4; TRBD1 matches at 7 bases. Germline trimming cut 3 bases from V and 0 bases from J; bases unmatched to any gene: 1. The germline V gene encodes CDR1 MDHEN and CDR2 SYDVKM. This CDR3 spans 15 amino acids. The CDR3 DNA follows: TGTGCCAGCAGTTTCGGGACAGCAACTAATGAAAAACTGTTTTTT. It is translated as CASSFGTATNEKLFF.

The genes are TRBV28 and TRBJ2-3; D possibly corresponds to TRBD2 (5 bases). CDR1 MDHEN and CDR2 SYDVKM come from the germline V gene. V was cut by 8 bases and J by 2 bases, with 14 bases left in between. This CDR3 spans 14 amino acids. CDR3 protein: CASGENGYTDTQYF. The CDR3 DNA is TGTGCCAGCGGGGAGAACGGATACACAGATACGCAGTATTTT.

This chain connects TRBV4-2 to TRBJ2-5, with D possibly TRBD2 on 5 matching bases. Trimming pared 0 bases from V and 5 bases from J, leaving 13 bases between. Germline V CDR1 and CDR2: LGHNA, YNFKEQ. The CDR3 length is 15 residues. The CDR3 protein is CASSQDSESWETQYF. The CDR3 DNA follows: TGTGCCAGCAGCCAAGATAGCGAGAGTTGGGAGACCCAGTACTTC.

The gene calls are TRBV29-1 and TRBJ1-2; TRBD1 might be the D (5 bases). CDR3 length: 14 amino acids. Germline V gene sequence: CDR1 SQVTM, CDR2 ANQGSEA. The ends were cut back, 0 bases at V and 3 bases at J, with 11 bases in the middle. CDR3 residues: CSVEDFQGYYGYTF. The DNA for the CDR3 is TGCAGCGTTGAAGATTTCCAGGGTTACTATGGCTACACCTTC.